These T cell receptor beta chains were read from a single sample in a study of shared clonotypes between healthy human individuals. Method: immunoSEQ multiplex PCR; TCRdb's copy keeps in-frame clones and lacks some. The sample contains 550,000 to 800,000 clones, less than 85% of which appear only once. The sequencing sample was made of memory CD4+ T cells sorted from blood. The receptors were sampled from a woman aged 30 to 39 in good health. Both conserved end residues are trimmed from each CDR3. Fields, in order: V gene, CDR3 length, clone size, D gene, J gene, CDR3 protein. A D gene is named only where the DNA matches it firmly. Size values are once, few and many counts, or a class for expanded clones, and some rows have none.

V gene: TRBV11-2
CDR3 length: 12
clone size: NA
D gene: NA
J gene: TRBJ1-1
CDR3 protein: ASSSRKGNTEAF

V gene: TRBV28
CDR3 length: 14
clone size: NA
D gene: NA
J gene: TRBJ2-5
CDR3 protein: ASRPTGVGAGETQY

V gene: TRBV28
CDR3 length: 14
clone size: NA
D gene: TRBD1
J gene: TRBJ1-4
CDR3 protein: ASSSTGGATNEKLF

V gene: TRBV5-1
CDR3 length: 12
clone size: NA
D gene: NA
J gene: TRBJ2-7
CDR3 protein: ASSSRGSSYEQY

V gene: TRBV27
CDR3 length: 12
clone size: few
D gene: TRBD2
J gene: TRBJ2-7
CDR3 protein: ASTPSGNSYEQY

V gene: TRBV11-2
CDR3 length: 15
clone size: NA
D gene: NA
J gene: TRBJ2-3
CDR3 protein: ASSLEPGNPRRNTQY

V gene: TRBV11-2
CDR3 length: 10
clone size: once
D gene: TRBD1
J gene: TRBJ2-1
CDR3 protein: ASSFRGNEQF

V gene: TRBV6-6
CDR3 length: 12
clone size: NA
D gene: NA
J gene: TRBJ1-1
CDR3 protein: ASSYGRRNTEAF

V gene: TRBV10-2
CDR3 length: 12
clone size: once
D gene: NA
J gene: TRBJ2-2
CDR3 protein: ASSEQGSTGELF

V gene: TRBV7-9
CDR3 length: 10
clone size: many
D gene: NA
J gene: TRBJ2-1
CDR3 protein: ASSLISNEQF

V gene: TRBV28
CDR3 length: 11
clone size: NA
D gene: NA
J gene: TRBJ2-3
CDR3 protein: ASSLVRTHTQY

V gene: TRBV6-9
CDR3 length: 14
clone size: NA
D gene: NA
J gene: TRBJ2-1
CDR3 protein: ASSKPQGGGSNEQF

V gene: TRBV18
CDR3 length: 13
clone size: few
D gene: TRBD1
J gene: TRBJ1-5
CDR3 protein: ASSPGQGDDQPQH

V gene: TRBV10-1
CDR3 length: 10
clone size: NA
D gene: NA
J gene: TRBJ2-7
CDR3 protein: ASSINSGPQY

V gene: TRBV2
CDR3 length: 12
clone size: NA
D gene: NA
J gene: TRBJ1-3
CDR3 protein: ALKQSSSGNTIY

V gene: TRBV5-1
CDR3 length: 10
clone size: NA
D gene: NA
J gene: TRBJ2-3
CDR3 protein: ASQVGTDTQY

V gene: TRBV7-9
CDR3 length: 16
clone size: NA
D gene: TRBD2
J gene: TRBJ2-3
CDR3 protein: ASTLGLAGEFARDTQY

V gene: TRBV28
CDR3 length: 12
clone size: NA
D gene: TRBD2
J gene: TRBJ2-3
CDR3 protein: ASSLPASGSSQY

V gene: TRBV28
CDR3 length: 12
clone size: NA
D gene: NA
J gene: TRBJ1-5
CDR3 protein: ASSSLYSNQPQH

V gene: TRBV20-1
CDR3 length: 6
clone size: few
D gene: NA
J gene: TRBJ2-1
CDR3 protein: SLGEQF